The clone carrying this T cell receptor beta chain was seen a few times. As yet, its antigen is unknown. Beta-chain TCR CDR3 regions were amplified from RNA transcripts. RT-PCR with HTBI primers came first, then second-round multiplex PCR. One entry per CDR3 protein, called by TCRdb with MiXCR from the multiplex PCR reads. This sample has almost 750,000 distinct CDR3 sequences; 40% occur once, and the top ten carry roughly 46%. The source of the sample is a study of Graves' ophthalmopathy and Graves' hyperthyroidism. Study observations and caveats: In blood appeared most of the expanded thyroid clonotypes whose frequency exceeded 0.001. Ophthalmopathy progression was predicted with roughly 68% sensitivity and around 78% specificity.

CAS ≥3, NOSPECS ≥4, moderate-to-severe activity and duration under 3 months marked donors with ophthalmopathy. Diagnosis relied on clinical symptoms, serum thyroxine, TRAb, thyroid ultrasound and orbital computed tomography. The V end was cut by 2 bases, the J end by 3 bases, with 10 bases between. The CDR3 contains 15 residues. CDR1 is SGHVS, CDR2 FNYEAQ, per germline. This TCR was recovered from an adult man with Graves' ophthalmopathy. Sequenced: peripheral blood. The chain uses TRBV7-6 and TRBJ1-4; D might be TRBD1 (5 bases). CDR3 in amino acids: CASSLMGGSNEKLFF. DNA for the CDR3: TGTGCCAGCAGCTTAATGGGGGGTTCTAATGAAAAACTGTTTTTT.